The 17 T cell receptor beta chains in this list originate from one sample, sequenced in a study of shared clonotypes between healthy human individuals. Naive-designated CD8 cells lacked CD45RO, were positively enriched for CCR7, and omitted terminally differentiated effector memory CD45RA+ cells. The method was immunoSEQ multiplex PCR; TCRdb's version includes in-frame clones alone and lacks a portion of them. The top ten hold roughly 1.1% of the sample, which has some 2.1 million clones, about 94% seen once. The sequencing input was naive CD8+ T cells sorted from blood. The source of these receptors is a young man in good health.

Here the CDR3 reads CASSQEGQGSDGANVLTF. CDR3 nucleotides: TGCGCCAGCAGCCAAGAAGGACAGGGCAGCGATGGGGCCAACGTCCTGACTTTC. This rearrangement joins TRBV4-3 to TRBJ2-6; 8 nucleotides agree with TRBD1. This CDR3 is built from 18 residues. Germline CDR1 LGHNA, CDR2 YSLEER. Trimming at V came to 0 bases and at J to 3 bases, leaving 7 bases not matched to a gene.

This rearrangement joins TRBV29-1 to TRBJ2-1; D remains unclear. Trimming removed 0 bases at V and 1 base at J, with 4 bases between. Germline V CDR1 and CDR2: SQVTM, ANQGSEA. The CDR3 length is 13 residues. The CDR3 nucleotides read TGCAGCGTTGAAGAAGTTTCCTACAATGAGCAGTTCTTC. Its protein is CSVEEVSYNEQFF.

V gene TRBV7-9 combines with J gene TRBJ2-2; 8 nucleotides agree with TRBD2. Germline assignment: CDR1 SEHNR and CDR2 FQNEAQ (reference sequence). J gave up 1 base and V 5 bases, and 3 bases lay outside the gene matches. The length of the CDR3 is 15 residues. The DNA for the CDR3 is TGTGCCAGCAGCCCAAGCGGGGGGAACACCGGGGAGCTGTTTTTT. Encoded protein: CASSPSGGNTGELFF.

Remarks on this clone: Other DNA sequences in this sample translate to the same CDR3. The V and J genes are TRBV4-3 and TRBJ2-1, with no clear D. The V gene's germline CDR1 is LGHNA and CDR2 YSLEER. V shed 0 bases and J shed 5 bases, with 8 bases lying between them. There are 14 residues in the CDR3. CDR3: CASSQDLSDNEQFF. The CDR3 region has the DNA TGCGCCAGCAGCCAAGATTTGAGCGACAATGAGCAGTTCTTC.

J is TRBJ1-4 and V is TRBV9; D gene ambiguous. V was trimmed by 3 bases and J by 7 bases, leaving 7 bases between them. CDR1 and CDR2 (germline): SGDLS, YYNGEE. This CDR3 contains 12 residues. Here the CDR3 reads CASSDLGEKLFF. CDR3 nucleotides: TGTGCCAGCAGCGACCTTGGTGAAAAACTGTTTTTT.

The rearrangement links TRBV5-4 to TRBJ2-3, with 9 bases fitting TRBD1. From germline, CDR1 is SGHNT and CDR2 YYREEE (reference sequence). The CDR3 contains 15 residues. J lost 6 bases, V lost 4 bases, and 9 bases had no gene match. CDR3 loop: CASSAQGAGKDTQYF. CDR3 sequence (DNA): TGTGCCAGCAGCGCACAGGGGGCGGGTAAGGATACGCAGTATTTT.

This chain links TRBV7-6 with TRBJ2-6; TRBD1 agrees at 8 bases. Germline V CDR1 and CDR2: SGHVS, FNYEAQ. The CDR3 is 18 amino acids. J lost 1 base, V lost 1 base, and 6 bases had no gene match. This CDR3 is CASSLGTGIFSGANVLTF. CDR3 in DNA: TGTGCCAGCAGCTTAGGGACAGGGATATTTTCTGGGGCCAACGTCCTGACTTTC.

The chain links TRBV15 to TRBJ2-5; D is uncertain. Trimming cost V 8 bases and J 2 bases, with 18 bases left between them. This CDR3 comprises 15 residues. Germline V gene sequence: CDR1 LNHNV, CDR2 YYDKDF (reference sequence). CDR3 loop: CATGERSVRQETQYF. The CDR3 bases are TGTGCCACCGGGGAAAGGTCAGTTCGACAAGAGACCCAGTACTTC.

Notes on this clone: This may stem from a read error, because a much larger clone lies one nucleotide away. In the same sample, other DNA sequences code for this CDR3. The chain links TRBV7-9 to TRBJ1-1; D gene uncertain. V dropped 1 base and J dropped 5 bases, with 5 bases sitting between them. This CDR3 has 12 residues. CDR1 and CDR2 (germline): SEHNR, FQNEAQ (reference sequence). CDR3 in DNA: TGTGCCAGCAGCTTAGGGAAGACTGAAGCTTTCTTT. It yields the protein CASSLGKTEAFF.

The chain uses TRBV5-4 and TRBJ2-7; possibly TRBD2 for D (6 bases). This CDR3 is 14 amino acids long. CDR1 is SGHNT, CDR2 YYREEE, per germline (reference sequence). V lost 4 bases, J lost 7 bases, and 18 bases lay in between. CDR3 loop: CASSPGLGGGEQYF. The DNA of the CDR3 is TGTGCCAGCAGCCCCGGTCTGGGTGGGGGGGAGCAGTACTTC.

This clone was observed a single time. The chain carries TRBV11-2 and TRBJ2-5; no definite D call. The germline gives CDR1 SGHAT, CDR2 FQNNGV. V was trimmed by 0 bases and J by 5 bases, leaving 16 bases between them. The CDR3 covers 16 residues. The CDR3 nucleotides are TGTGCCAGCAGCTTAGATAGGGAAGACGCCGGGGAGACCCAGTACTTC. Encoded protein: CASSLDREDAGETQYF.

The J gene is TRBJ1-6, the V gene TRBV6-1, with no clear D. V was pared by 2 bases and J by 6 bases, with 20 bases between. CDR1 and CDR2 (germline): MNHNS, SASEGT. This CDR3 contains 18 residues. The CDR3 bases are TGTGCCAGCAGTGAATATTTATCCAGTCCCCCCCTTAATTCACCCCTCCACTTT. Protein product: CASSEYLSSPPLNSPLHF.

The chain joins TRBV5-4 to TRBJ1-1; 8 nucleotides agree with TRBD1. This CDR3 is built from 15 residues. V dropped 2 bases and J dropped 5; count of bases not matched to a gene: 8. The V gene's germline CDR1 is SGHNT and CDR2 YYREEE (reference sequence). CDR3 loop: CASSFQGALVTEAFF. CDR3 DNA: TGTGCCAGCAGCTTCCAGGGGGCCTTAGTTACTGAAGCTTTCTTT.

V gene TRBV7-6 combines with J gene TRBJ2-3; 7 nucleotides agree with TRBD2. Germline-derived CDR1 and CDR2 are SGHVS and FNYEAQ. The CDR3 spans 17 residues. The J segment lost 4 bases and the V segment lost 2 bases, leaving 12 bases of the junction unmatched. The CDR3 DNA is TGTGCCAGCAGCTTATTGGCTAGCGGCCCCTCCCCAGATACGCAGTATTTT. Amino acid sequence: CASSLLASGPSPDTQYF.

The CDR3 region has the DNA TGCGCCAGCAGCCAAGTAATGACAGACCCCCTGGGGCAGTACTTC. Translating it yields CASSQVMTDPLGQYF. This chain joins TRBV4-1 and TRBJ2-7; maybe TRBD1 (5 bases). CDR3 length equals 15 residues. V was pared by 1 base and J by 9 bases, with 19 bases between. From germline, CDR1 is MGHRA and CDR2 YSYEKL.

To note about this clone: Other DNA sequences within the sample encode an identical CDR3. The V gene is TRBV6-1, the J gene TRBJ2-7, with D perhaps TRBD2 (5 bases). Trimming left V 3 bases short and J 1 base short, with 10 bases between. This CDR3 contains 14 residues. CDR1 is MNHNS, CDR2 SASEGT, per germline. The CDR3 DNA sequence: TGTGCCAGCAGTGACCCAGGACTGTCCTACGAGCAGTACTTC. Translation: CASSDPGLSYEQYF.

This sequence joins TRBV28 and TRBJ2-5; TRBD2 is a possible D gene (5 bases). The germline V gene encodes CDR1 MDHEN and CDR2 SYDVKM. The CDR3 totals 19 residues. V was trimmed by 4 bases and J by 2 bases, leaving 26 bases between them. In DNA, the CDR3 is TGTGCCAGCAGTTCCTATCGGGGAGCGTCGGTTGAATGGCAAGAGACCCAGTACTTC. Translated: CASSSYRGASVEWQETQYF.